Sequencing of this T cell receptor beta chain was carried out in a study of T cells in Graves' hyperthyroidism and ophthalmopathy. Overall study findings and caveats: Blood samples included most of the expanded thyroid clonotypes exceeding 0.001. The model made its ophthalmopathy prediction, and onset followed a median 6.5 months later. Stable hyperthyroidism was told apart from ophthalmopathy by a model built on 13 V-J features.

Regions amplified from RNA transcripts were the TCR beta CDR3 regions. Using the HTBI primer set, a first-round RT-PCR was run on the TCR CDR3. TCRdb ran MiXCR on the multiplex PCR reads and lists one entry per CDR3 protein. The table lists over 300,000 distinct CDR3 sequences, roughly 13% of them singletons, with 8% to 13% in the top ten. PBMCs were derived from about 10 ml fresh peripheral blood. Ten or more counts support this clonotype. Its antigen is not known. The sequence came from a woman aged 55-70 years with Graves' hyperthyroidism. Material: blood.

The CDR3 reads CASSQDLITAQYF. CDR3 coding DNA: TGTGCCAGCAGCCAAGACCTGATCACGGCGCAGTATTTT. This chain uses TRBV3-1 with TRBJ2-3, with no clear D. The germline gives CDR1 LGHDT, CDR2 YNNKEL (reference sequence). The length of the CDR3 is 13 residues. Trimming cost V 0 bases and J 10 bases, with 11 bases left between them.